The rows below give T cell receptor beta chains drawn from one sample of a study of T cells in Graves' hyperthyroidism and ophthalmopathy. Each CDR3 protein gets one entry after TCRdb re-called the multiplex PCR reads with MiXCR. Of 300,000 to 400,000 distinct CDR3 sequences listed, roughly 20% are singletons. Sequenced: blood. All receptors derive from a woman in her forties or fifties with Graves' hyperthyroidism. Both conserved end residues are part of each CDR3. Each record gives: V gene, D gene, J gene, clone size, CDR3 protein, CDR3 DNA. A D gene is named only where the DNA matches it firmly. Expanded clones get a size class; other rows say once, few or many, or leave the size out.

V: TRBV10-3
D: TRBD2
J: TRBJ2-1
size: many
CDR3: CAITGGLAGGYNEQFF
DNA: TGTGCCATCACCGGAGGCCTAGCGGGGGGGTACAATGAGCAGTTCTTC

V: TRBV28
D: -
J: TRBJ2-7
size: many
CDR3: CASTRIGSSYEQYF
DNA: TGTGCCAGCACCCGGATTGGGTCGTCCTACGAGCAGTACTTC

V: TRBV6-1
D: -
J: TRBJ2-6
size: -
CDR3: CASSAQGSNGANVLTF
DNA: TGTGCCAGCAGTGCCCAGGGAAGTAACGGGGCCAACGTCCTGACTTTC

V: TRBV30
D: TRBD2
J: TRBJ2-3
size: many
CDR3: CAWGASGADTQYF
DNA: TGTGCCTGGGGGGCTAGCGGGGCGGATACGCAGTATTTT

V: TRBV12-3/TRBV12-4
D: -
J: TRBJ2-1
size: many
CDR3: CASSPPTGSSGEQFF
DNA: TGTGCCAGCAGTCCCCCTACTGGATCATCGGGTGAGCAGTTCTTC

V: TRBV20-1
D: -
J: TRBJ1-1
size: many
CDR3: CSARDTGRAMNTEAFF
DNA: TGCAGTGCTAGAGATACGGGGCGGGCGATGAACACTGAAGCTTTCTTT

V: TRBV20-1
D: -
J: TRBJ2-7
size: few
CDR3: CSARDLEGPPGWGEQYF
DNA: TGCAGTGCTAGAGATTTGGAGGGGCCACCAGGGTGGGGCGAGCAGTACTTC

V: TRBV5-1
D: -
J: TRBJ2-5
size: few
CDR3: CASSLAGGRGQETQYF
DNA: TGCGCCAGCAGCTTGGCCGGGGGACGGGGACAAGAGACCCAGTACTTC

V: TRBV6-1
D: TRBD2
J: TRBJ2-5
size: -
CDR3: CASGRGGFSETQYF
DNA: TGTGCCAGCGGTCGGGGGGGGTTCTCAGAGACCCAGTACTTC

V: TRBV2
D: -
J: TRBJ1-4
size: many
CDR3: CASRDRNNEKLFF
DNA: TGTGCCAGCAGAGACAGAAATAATGAAAAACTGTTTTTT

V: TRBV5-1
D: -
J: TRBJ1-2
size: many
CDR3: CASSWTGTAGGYTF
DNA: TGCGCCAGCAGCTGGACCGGGACGGCGGGAGGCTACACCTTC

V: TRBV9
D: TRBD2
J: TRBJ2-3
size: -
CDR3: CASGTSHGYTDTQYF
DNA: TGTGCCAGCGGGACTAGCCATGGGTATACAGATACGCAGTATTTT

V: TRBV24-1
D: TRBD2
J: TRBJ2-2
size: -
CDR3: CATSDGLAGVPNTGELFF
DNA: TGTGCCACCAGTGACGGACTAGCGGGGGTCCCCAACACCGGGGAGCTGTTTTTT

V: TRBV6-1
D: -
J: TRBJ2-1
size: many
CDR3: CASSSFHHGEQFF
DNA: TGTGCCAGCAGTTCTTTCCATCATGGTGAGCAGTTCTTC

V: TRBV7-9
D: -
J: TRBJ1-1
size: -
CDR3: CASSFYPSTEAFF
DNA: TGTGCCAGCAGCTTTTACCCAAGCACTGAAGCTTTCTTT

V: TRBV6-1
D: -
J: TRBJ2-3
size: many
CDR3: CASSYDRSTDTQYF
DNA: TGTGCCAGCAGTTATGACAGAAGCACAGATACGCAGTATTTT

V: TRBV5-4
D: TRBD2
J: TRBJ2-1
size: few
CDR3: CASSFGAGGLYNEQFF
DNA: TGTGCCAGCAGCTTTGGTGCGGGAGGGCTGTACAATGAGCAGTTCTTC

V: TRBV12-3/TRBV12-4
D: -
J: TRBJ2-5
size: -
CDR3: CASSYPLGAGQETQYF
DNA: TGTGCCAGCAGTTACCCCCTCGGGGCAGGGCAAGAGACCCAGTACTTC

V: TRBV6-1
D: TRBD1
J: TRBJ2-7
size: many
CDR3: CALGTGVYEQYF
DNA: TGTGCCCTCGGGACAGGGGTGTACGAGCAGTACTTC

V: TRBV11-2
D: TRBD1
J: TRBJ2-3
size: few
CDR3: CASSPRGTGSDTQYF
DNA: TGTGCCAGCAGCCCCCGAGGGACAGGGTCAGATACGCAGTATTTT

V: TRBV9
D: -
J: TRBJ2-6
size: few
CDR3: CASSNWGSGANVLTF
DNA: TGTGCCAGCAGCAATTGGGGATCTGGGGCCAACGTCCTGACTTTC

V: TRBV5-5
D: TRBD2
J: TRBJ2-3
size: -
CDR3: CASSLSGRAIDTQYF
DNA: TGTGCCAGCAGCCTTAGCGGGAGGGCCATAGATACGCAGTATTTT

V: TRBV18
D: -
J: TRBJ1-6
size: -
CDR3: CASSPAEDSPLHF
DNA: TGTGCCAGCTCACCCGCCGAGGATTCACCCCTCCACTTT

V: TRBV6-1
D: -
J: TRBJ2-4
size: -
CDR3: CASSPSLSKNIQYF
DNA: TGTGCCAGCAGTCCGAGCCTTTCCAAAAACATTCAGTACTTC

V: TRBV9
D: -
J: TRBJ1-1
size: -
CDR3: CASSVLQDRNTEAFF
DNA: TGTGCCAGCAGCGTACTCCAGGACAGGAACACTGAAGCTTTCTTT

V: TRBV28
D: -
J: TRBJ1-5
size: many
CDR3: CASSFSGARDQPQHF
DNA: TGTGCCAGCAGTTTCTCAGGGGCTAGGGATCAGCCCCAGCATTTT

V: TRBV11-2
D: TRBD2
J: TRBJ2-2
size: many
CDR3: CASSPPHGRPGTGELFF
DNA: TGTGCCAGCAGCCCACCCCACGGGAGGCCAGGCACCGGGGAGCTGTTTTTT

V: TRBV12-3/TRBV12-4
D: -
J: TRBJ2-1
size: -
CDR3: CASRGGAQGEQFF
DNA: TGTGCCAGCAGGGGGGGGGCACAAGGTGAGCAGTTCTTC